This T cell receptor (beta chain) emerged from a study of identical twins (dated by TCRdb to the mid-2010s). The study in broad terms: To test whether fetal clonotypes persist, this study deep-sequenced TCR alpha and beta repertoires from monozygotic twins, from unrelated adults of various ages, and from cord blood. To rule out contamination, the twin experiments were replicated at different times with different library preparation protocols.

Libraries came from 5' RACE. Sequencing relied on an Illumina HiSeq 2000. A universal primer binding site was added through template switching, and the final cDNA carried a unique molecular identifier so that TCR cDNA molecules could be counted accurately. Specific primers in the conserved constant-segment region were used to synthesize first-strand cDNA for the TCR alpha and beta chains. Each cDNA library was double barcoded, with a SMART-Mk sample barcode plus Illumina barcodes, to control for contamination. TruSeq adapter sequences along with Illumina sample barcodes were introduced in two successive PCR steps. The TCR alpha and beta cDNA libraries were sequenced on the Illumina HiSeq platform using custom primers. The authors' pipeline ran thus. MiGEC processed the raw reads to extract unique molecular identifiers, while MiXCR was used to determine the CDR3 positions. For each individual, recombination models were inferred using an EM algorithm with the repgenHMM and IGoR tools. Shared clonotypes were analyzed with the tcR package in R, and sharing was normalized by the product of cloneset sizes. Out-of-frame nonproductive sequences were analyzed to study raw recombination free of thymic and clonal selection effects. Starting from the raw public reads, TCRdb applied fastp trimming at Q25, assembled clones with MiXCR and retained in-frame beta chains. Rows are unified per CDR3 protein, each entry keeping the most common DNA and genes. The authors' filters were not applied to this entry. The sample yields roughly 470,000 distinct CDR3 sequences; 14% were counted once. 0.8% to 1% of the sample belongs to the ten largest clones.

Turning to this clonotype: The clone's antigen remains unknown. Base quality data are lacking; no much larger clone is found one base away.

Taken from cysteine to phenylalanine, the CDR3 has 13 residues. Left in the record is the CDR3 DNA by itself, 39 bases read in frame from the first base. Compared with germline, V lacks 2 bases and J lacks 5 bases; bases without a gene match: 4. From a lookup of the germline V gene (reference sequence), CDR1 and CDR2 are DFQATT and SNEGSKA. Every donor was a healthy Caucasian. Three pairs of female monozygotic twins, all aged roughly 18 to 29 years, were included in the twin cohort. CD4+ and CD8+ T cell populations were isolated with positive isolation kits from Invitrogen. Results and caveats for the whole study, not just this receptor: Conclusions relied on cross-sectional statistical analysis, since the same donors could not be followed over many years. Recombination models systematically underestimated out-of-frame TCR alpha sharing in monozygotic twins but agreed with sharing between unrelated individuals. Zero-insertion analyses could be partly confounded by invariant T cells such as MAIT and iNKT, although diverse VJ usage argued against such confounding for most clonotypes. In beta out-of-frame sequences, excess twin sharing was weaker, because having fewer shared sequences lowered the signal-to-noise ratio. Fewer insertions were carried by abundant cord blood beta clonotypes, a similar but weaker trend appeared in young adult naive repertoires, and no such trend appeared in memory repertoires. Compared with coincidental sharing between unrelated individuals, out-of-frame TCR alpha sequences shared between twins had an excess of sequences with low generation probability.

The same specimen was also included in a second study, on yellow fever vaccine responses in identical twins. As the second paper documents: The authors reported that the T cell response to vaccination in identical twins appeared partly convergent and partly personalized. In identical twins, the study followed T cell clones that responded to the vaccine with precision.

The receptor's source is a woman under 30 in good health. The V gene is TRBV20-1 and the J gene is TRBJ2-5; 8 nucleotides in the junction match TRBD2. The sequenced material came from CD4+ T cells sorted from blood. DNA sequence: TGCAGTGCTAGAAGACTAGCGTGGGAGACCCAGTACTTC. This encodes CSARRLAWETQYF.